A selection of T cell receptor beta chains follows, all from one sample in a study of blood T cell repertoires in COVID-19. Only in-frame clones appear in the TCRdb table, and some are missing; sequencing was by immunoSEQ multiplex PCR. The data hold about 47,000 clones, with 88% observed a single time. The sample comprised peripheral blood. The source of these receptors is a man aged 45-65 years with active COVID-19. Each CDR3 is given with its conserved first and last residue. Fields, in order: V gene, CDR3 length, J gene, clone size, D gene, CDR3 protein, CDR3 DNA. A D gene is named only where the DNA matches it firmly. Expanded clones get a size class; other rows say once, few or many, or leave the size out.

>TRBV9|16|TRBJ1-4|once|TRBD1
CASSVGTGGINEKLFF
TGTGCCAGCAGCGTAGGGACAGGGGGGATTAATGAAAAACTGTTTTTT
>TRBV6-5|14|TRBJ2-3|-|-
CASSYLEGADTQYF
TGTGCCAGCAGTTACCTAGAGGGCGCAGATACGCAGTATTTT
>TRBV7-8|13|TRBJ1-2|-|-
CASSLWGDDGYTF
TGTGCCAGCAGCTTATGGGGGGACGATGGCTACACCTTC
>TRBV6-5|13|TRBJ1-1|-|TRBD1
CASSPPGGWKTFF
TGTGCCAGCAGTCCCCCAGGGGGGTGGAAAACTTTCTTT
>TRBV5-1|13|TRBJ2-2|-|-
CASSGANTGELFF
TGCGCCAGCAGCGGAGCGAACACCGGGGAGCTGTTTTTT
>TRBV7-2|17|TRBJ1-5|-|-
CASSTRVGAPQNQPQHF
TGTGCCAGCAGCACCCGAGTGGGGGCACCTCAGAATCAGCCCCAGCATTTT
>TRBV4-3|17|TRBJ2-6|once|-
CASSQGSKGAGANVLTF
TGCGCCAGCAGCCAAGGATCGAAGGGGGCTGGGGCCAACGTCCTGACTTTC
>TRBV19|13|TRBJ1-1|-|-
CASSISRGLEAFF
TGTGCCAGTAGTATCTCCCGAGGACTTGAAGCTTTCTTT
>TRBV5-1|17|TRBJ1-3|-|-
CASSLGGGARAGNTIYF
TGCGCCAGCAGCTTGGGCGGCGGGGCCAGGGCTGGAAACACCATATATTTT
>TRBV4-1|17|TRBJ1-4|-|-
CASSPVRGRTSNEKLFF
TGCGCCAGCAGCCCCGTGAGAGGGAGGACAAGTAATGAAAAACTGTTTTTT
>TRBV11-2|16|TRBJ1-2|-|-
CASSSLQGPPTYGYTF
TGTGCCAGCAGCTCCCTACAGGGACCGCCGACCTATGGCTACACCTTC
>TRBV9|13|TRBJ2-4|-|-
CASSVDSRSIQYF
TGTGCCAGCAGCGTAGACTCCCGGAGTATTCAGTACTTC
>TRBV12-2|17|TRBJ2-7|-|-
CASRLVNDSLPHYEQYF
TGTGCAAGTCGCTTAGTGAACGACAGCTTACCCCACTACGAGCAGTACTTC
>TRBV10-3|13|TRBJ2-3|once|-
CAIRHPEEYTQYF
TGTGCCATCCGACACCCAGAAGAATATACGCAGTATTTT
>TRBV6-5|10|TRBJ1-4|-|-
CASGREKLFF
TGTGCCAGCGGCAGGGAAAAACTGTTTTTT
>TRBV18|12|TRBJ2-5|-|-
CASSPNRETQYF
TGTGCCAGCTCACCGAACAGGGAGACCCAGTACTTC
>TRBV6-6|14|TRBJ2-5|-|TRBD2
CASSYSRLAGSYHF
TGTGCCAGCAGTTACTCTCGGCTAGCGGGATCCTATCACTTC
>TRBV5-1|15|TRBJ2-1|-|TRBD2
CASSSGGASYNEQFF
TGCGCCAGCAGTAGCGGGGGGGCAAGCTACAATGAGCAGTTCTTC
>TRBV28|14|TRBJ2-1|-|-
CASANPSRSNEQFF
TGTGCCAGCGCTAACCCCTCCCGGTCCAATGAGCAGTTCTTC
>TRBV6-1|15|TRBJ1-1|-|TRBD1
CASSELGQGYTEAFF
TGTGCCAGCAGTGAACTGGGACAGGGTTACACTGAAGCTTTCTTT
>TRBV2|16|TRBJ2-6|-|-
CASSVQPGVGANVLTF
TGTGCCAGCAGTGTACAGCCCGGGGTTGGGGCCAACGTCCTGACTTTC
>TRBV7-6|15|TRBJ2-5|-|TRBD2
CASSLVRSGRETQYF
TGTGCCAGCAGCTTAGTACGGAGCGGGAGAGAGACCCAGTACTTC
>TRBV12-3/TRBV12-4|13|TRBJ1-1|-|-
CASSFNGGTEAFF
TGTGCCAGCAGTTTTAACGGGGGCACTGAAGCTTTCTTT
>TRBV5-1|14|TRBJ2-2|-|-
CASSLGQYTGELFF
TGCGCCAGCAGCTTGGGACAGTACACCGGGGAGCTGTTTTTT
>TRBV7-2|17|TRBJ2-1|-|-
CASSYPARGSSYNEQFF
TGTGCCAGCAGCTACCCGGCGCGGGGCAGCTCCTACAATGAGCAGTTCTTC
>TRBV5-4|17|TRBJ2-1|-|TRBD2
CASSLPTGLAGSGVGFF
TGTGCCAGCAGCTTGCCCACGGGACTAGCGGGTTCCGGGGTAGGGTTCTTC
>TRBV19|11|TRBJ1-2|-|TRBD1
CASRGTGGYTF
TGTGCCAGTAGGGGGACAGGTGGCTACACCTTC
>TRBV18|12|TRBJ2-1|-|TRBD1
CASSAQGSGQFF
TGTGCCAGCTCGGCACAGGGGTCGGGGCAGTTCTTC
>TRBV9|14|TRBJ2-3|once|-
CASSVVGEKDTQYF
TGTGCCAGCAGCGTAGTCGGAGAAAAAGATACGCAGTATTTT